This TCR beta chain is drawn from a study of cytomegalovirus exposure and HLA in healthy donors. General study results and limits: The authors reported that TCR beta sequences could predict HLA-A and HLA-B alleles. These predictions were accurate for most subjects in the first cohort.

On this clone itself: Antigen unknown.

PCR involved 60 Vbeta and 13 Jbeta primers. Clones were sequenced by immunoSEQ multiplex PCR, and TCRdb holds only the in-frame ones, with some missing. The table records 95,000 to 150,000 clones, around 75% of them present only once. Sequenced: PBMCs. The source is a woman in her forties in good health and CMV-seropositive.

The CDR3 bases are TGTGCCAGCAGTTCCTCGGGAGGGTCCTACAATCAGCCCCAGCATTTT. This gives the protein CASSSSGGSYNQPQHF. V gene TRBV6-5 combines with J gene TRBJ1-5; D ambiguous. The CDR3 sequence is 16 residues long. The V end lost 4 bases, the J end lost 3 bases, and 16 bases lay between the germline ends. Germline CDR1 and CDR2: MNHEY and SVGAGI.